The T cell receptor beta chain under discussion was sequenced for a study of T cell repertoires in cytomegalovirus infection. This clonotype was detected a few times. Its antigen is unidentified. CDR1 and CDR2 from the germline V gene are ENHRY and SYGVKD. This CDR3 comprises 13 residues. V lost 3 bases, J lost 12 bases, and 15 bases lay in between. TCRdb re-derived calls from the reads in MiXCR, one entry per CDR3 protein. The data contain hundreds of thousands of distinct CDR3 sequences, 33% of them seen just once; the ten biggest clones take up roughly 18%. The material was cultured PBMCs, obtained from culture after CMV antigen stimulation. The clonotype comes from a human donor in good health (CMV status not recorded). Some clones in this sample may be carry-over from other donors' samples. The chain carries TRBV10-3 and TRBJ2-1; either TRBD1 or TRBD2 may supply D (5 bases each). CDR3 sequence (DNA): TGTGCCATCAGTGATCGGGACCCCCTAGGGCAGTTCTTC. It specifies CAISDRDPLGQFF.